Listed below are T cell receptor beta chains from one sample, sequenced in a study of shared clonotypes between healthy human individuals. The protocol was immunoSEQ multiplex PCR, while the TCRdb copy is restricted to in-frame clones and leaves out a portion. The repertoire holds about 2 million clones, about 95% seen once, with 1.2% in the top ten. Sequencing was performed on naive CD8+ T cells sorted from blood. The receptor set was obtained from a man younger than 35 in good health. Each CDR3 is given with its conserved first and last residue. The order of the fields is D gene, CDR3 length, clone size, V gene, J gene, CDR3 DNA, CDR3 protein. A D gene is named only where the DNA matches it firmly. Size values are once, few and many counts, or a class for expanded clones, and some rows have none.

NA,18,NA,TRBV21-1,TRBJ2-6,TGTGCCAGCAGGGTCCTCGGGGTAGGGTTCACTGGGGCCAACGTCCTGACTTTC,CASRVLGVGFTGANVLTF
TRBD1,15,NA,TRBV19,TRBJ2-7,TGTGCCAGTAGTACCGACAGGGCTTTCTCCTACGAGCAGTACTTC,CASSTDRAFSYEQYF
TRBD1,20,NA,TRBV7-3,TRBJ1-2,TGTGCCAGCAGCTTAAAGTTCCGGACAGGGATAGGGAGGCCTAACTATGGCTACACCTTC,CASSLKFRTGIGRPNYGYTF
TRBD1,17,NA,TRBV9,TRBJ1-4,TGTGCCAGCAGCGTAGGACAGGGGACTTCAACTAATGAAAAACTGTTTTTT,CASSVGQGTSTNEKLFF
TRBD1,15,NA,TRBV19,TRBJ2-7,TGTGCCAGTAGTCCTCGGCCGACAGGGACCTACGAGCAGTACTTC,CASSPRPTGTYEQYF
NA,11,NA,TRBV5-8,TRBJ2-7,TGTGCCAGCATCCTATTCTACGAGCAGTACTTC,CASILFYEQYF
NA,15,NA,TRBV2,TRBJ2-2,TGTGCCAGCAGTGTTGGGCAGGGAGTGGCCGGGGAGCTGTTTTTT,CASSVGQGVAGELFF
TRBD2,16,NA,TRBV5-6,TRBJ2-3,TGTGCCAGCAGCCCCACTAGCGGGGGGTTGGCAGATACGCAGTATTTT,CASSPTSGGLADTQYF
NA,17,NA,TRBV9,TRBJ1-2,TGTGCCACCTACGGTGCAACAGGAAATAGCCTCACTTATGGCTACACCTTC,CATYGATGNSLTYGYTF
NA,13,NA,TRBV2,TRBJ2-2,TGTGCCAGGCGGGGGACAGTCTCCGGGGAGCTGTTTTTT,CARRGTVSGELFF
NA,14,NA,TRBV4-1,TRBJ2-7,TGCGCCAGCAGCCAAGCGTCCAGCCCCTACGAGCAGTACTTC,CASSQASSPYEQYF
NA,14,NA,TRBV7-9,TRBJ1-1,TGTGCCAGCACCCCAGTCCTCCAGAACACTGAAGCTTTCTTT,CASTPVLQNTEAFF
NA,12,NA,TRBV10-2,TRBJ2-2,TGCGCCAGCGGCGTGAACACCGGGGAGCTGTTTTTT,CASGVNTGELFF
NA,14,NA,TRBV19,TRBJ1-4,TGTGCCAGTAGTATGACAGGAGCTAATGAAAAACTGTTTTTT,CASSMTGANEKLFF
TRBD2,19,NA,TRBV7-2,TRBJ2-3,TGTGCCAGCAGCTTAGGCCTCCTTGGGCGGGAGTTTTGGACAGATACGCAGTATTTT,CASSLGLLGREFWTDTQYF
NA,15,NA,TRBV7-9,TRBJ2-3,TGTGCCAGCAGCTTAGGAGGCACCGACAGAGATACGCAGTATTTT,CASSLGGTDRDTQYF
TRBD1,14,NA,TRBV7-9,TRBJ1-1,TGTGCCAGCAGCTTCACAGGGGAGGCGACTGAAGCTTTCTTT,CASSFTGEATEAFF
NA,14,once,TRBV7-9,TRBJ2-1,TGTGCCAGCAGCTTAGCGTTAAGGGCGAATGAGCAGTTCTTC,CASSLALRANEQFF
NA,13,once,TRBV6-1,TRBJ1-4,TGTGCCAGCTCCGACAGGCCGAATGAAAAACTGTTTTTT,CASSDRPNEKLFF
NA,15,NA,TRBV10-1,TRBJ1-2,TGCGCCAGCAGTGATGGCCCCCCGGGCGGCTATGGCTACACCTTC,CASSDGPPGGYGYTF
NA,17,NA,TRBV9,TRBJ1-6,TGTGCCAGCAGCGACACCCCCTCGGGCAGGTCGGATTCACCCCTCCACTTT,CASSDTPSGRSDSPLHF
NA,16,NA,TRBV27,TRBJ2-7,TGTGCCAGCAGTTTATACGGTGGGGAGGGGGCCTACGAGCAGTACTTC,CASSLYGGEGAYEQYF
NA,16,NA,TRBV28,TRBJ1-6,TGTGCCAGCAACCCAGGCCCAGCCTTCTATAATTCACCCCTCCACTTT,CASNPGPAFYNSPLHF
TRBD1,15,NA,TRBV28,TRBJ1-2,TGTGCCAGCAGTTCAGACAGGGAAGGGTTCGGTGGCTACACCTTC,CASSSDREGFGGYTF
TRBD1,14,NA,TRBV27,TRBJ2-5,TGTGCCAGCAGTTTAACAGGGGACGGTGAGACCCAGTACTTC,CASSLTGDGETQYF
NA,13,NA,TRBV10-2,TRBJ2-5,TGCGCCAGCAGTGATGGGGTGCGGGAGACCCAGTACTTC,CASSDGVRETQYF
NA,14,NA,TRBV11-2,TRBJ2-1,TGTGCCAGCAGCTTAGCTTCGGCTTCTAATGAGCAGTTCTTC,CASSLASASNEQFF
NA,15,NA,TRBV4-1,TRBJ2-2,TGCGCCAGCAGTTACTCTCAGGGGGGGACCGGGGAGCTGTTTTTT,CASSYSQGGTGELFF
NA,13,NA,TRBV4-3,TRBJ1-2,TGCGCCAGCAGCCAAAGACAGGCCTATGGCTACACCTTC,CASSQRQAYGYTF
NA,13,NA,TRBV5-6,TRBJ1-1,TGTGCCAGCAGCTCAGGGGAAATCACTGAAGCTTTCTTT,CASSSGEITEAFF
TRBD1,15,NA,TRBV27,TRBJ2-1,TGTGCCAGCAGTGAAACAGGGGATGCATACAATGAGCAGTTCTTC,CASSETGDAYNEQFF
NA,14,NA,TRBV27,TRBJ1-4,TGTGCCAGCAGACCGGGGGGAACGAATGAAAAACTGTTTTTT,CASRPGGTNEKLFF
TRBD1,15,NA,TRBV19,TRBJ2-7,TGTGCCAGTAGTCCATCCGGGACAGGGATTCTCGAGCAGTACTTC,CASSPSGTGILEQYF
NA,14,NA,TRBV9,TRBJ2-1,TGTGCCAGCAGCTTCAATTCCGGGAGATTTGAGCAGTTCTTC,CASSFNSGRFEQFF
TRBD1,19,once,TRBV7-2,TRBJ1-6,TGTGCCAGCAGCACTAACAGGGGCCCTCTTCTCTCCTATAATTCACCCCTCCACTTT,CASSTNRGPLLSYNSPLHF
NA,14,once,TRBV7-6,TRBJ2-3,TGTGCCAGCAGCTTAGCGGGAGGAAGAGATACGCAGTATTTT,CASSLAGGRDTQYF
TRBD1,17,once,TRBV16,TRBJ2-3,TGTGCCAGCAGCCCCCGGACAGGGGCCCCGGCCACAGATACGCAGTATTTT,CASSPRTGAPATDTQYF
NA,15,NA,TRBV27,TRBJ1-2,TGTGCCAGCAGTCCATCGACAGGACGCTTCAAGGGCTACACCTTC,CASSPSTGRFKGYTF
NA,15,once,TRBV19,TRBJ2-2,TGTGCCACCTCGATTGCCCTAATGAACACCGGGGAGCTGTTTTTT,CATSIALMNTGELFF
NA,14,NA,TRBV5-5,TRBJ2-7,TGTGCCAGCAGCGGCCGGGACCGACACTACGAGCAGTACTTC,CASSGRDRHYEQYF
TRBD2,18,NA,TRBV19,TRBJ2-1,TGTGCCAGTACAAGGGATCCCGCGGCTAGCGGGGGGGTCAATGAGCAGTTCTTC,CASTRDPAASGGVNEQFF
NA,13,NA,TRBV30,TRBJ1-2,TGTGCCTGGAGTGTACTAGGGTTGGATGGCTACACCTTC,CAWSVLGLDGYTF
NA,14,NA,TRBV6-5,TRBJ1-6,TGTGCCAGCAGTTGGCGGGGTGGTGATTCACCCCTCCACTTT,CASSWRGGDSPLHF
TRBD1,14,NA,TRBV6-5,TRBJ1-1,TGTGCCAGCAGTTACGGACAGGGGGTTACTGAAGCTTTCTTT,CASSYGQGVTEAFF
TRBD1,17,NA,TRBV7-9,TRBJ2-1,TGTGCCAGCAGCTTACCGGACAGGGCTCTCGACTACAATGAGCAGTTCTTC,CASSLPDRALDYNEQFF
TRBD2,16,NA,TRBV11-2,TRBJ2-7,TGTGCCAGCAGCTTAAGTGCGGGAGGACGAGGCAACGAGCAGTACTTC,CASSLSAGGRGNEQYF
NA,19,NA,TRBV5-3,TRBJ1-5,TGTGCCAGAAGCATCCTACTGATATCGGACACGTATAGCAATCAGCCCCAGCATTTT,CARSILLISDTYSNQPQHF
TRBD1,13,NA,TRBV14,TRBJ1-2,TGTGCCAGCAGCCAAGTATACAGGGGTGGCTACACCTTC,CASSQVYRGGYTF